The entry below gives a single TCR beta chain sequence along with its context. Its antigen remains undetermined. The sample holds no much larger clone one base away, and base qualities are not on file. Library method: 5' RACE. Sequenced on an Illumina HiSeq 2000. Template switching added a universal primer binding site, and the final cDNA carried a unique molecular identifier that allowed TCR cDNA molecules to be counted accurately. First-strand cDNA for TCR alpha and beta chains was synthesized from specific primers in the conserved constant-segment region. To control for contamination, every cDNA library carried two barcodes: a SMART-Mk sample barcode plus Illumina barcodes. TruSeq adapter sequences along with Illumina sample barcodes were introduced in two successive PCR steps. The TCR alpha and beta cDNA libraries were sequenced on the Illumina HiSeq platform using custom primers. In the authors' own workflow: MiGEC processed the raw reads to extract unique molecular identifiers, while MiXCR was used to determine the CDR3 positions. Recombination models were inferred per individual with the repgenHMM and IGoR tools using an EM algorithm. Shared clonotypes were analyzed with the tcR package in R, and sharing was normalized by the product of cloneset sizes. Out-of-frame nonproductive sequences were analyzed to study raw recombination free of thymic and clonal selection effects. The raw public data were reprocessed by TCRdb itself: fastp quality trimming at Q25, MiXCR clonotype calling, in-frame beta chains only. One record per CDR3 amino acid sequence lists the most common genes and DNA. None of the V and J calls come from the authors' own analysis; TCRdb made them. The sample table records 1.5 million to 2 million distinct CDR3 sequences; less than 35% of these occur just once. Clones ranked in the top ten supply 0.27% of the sample.

CDR1 and CDR2 are drawn from the germline V gene (reference sequence): LNHDA, SQIVND. V gives up 0 bases and J gives up 7 bases, and the segment between their germline ends measures 7 bases. Taken from cysteine to phenylalanine, the CDR3 has 14 residues. Only the CDR3 region is kept as DNA, spanning 42 bases read in frame from base 1. This entry is derived from a study of identical twins (dated by TCRdb to about 2016). About the full investigation: To test whether fetal clonotypes persist, this study deep-sequenced TCR alpha and beta repertoires from monozygotic twins, from unrelated adults of various ages, and from cord blood. To rule out contamination, replicate twin experiments were performed at different times with different library preparation protocols. Findings and caveats that apply to the study as a whole: Zero-insertion analyses could be partly confounded by invariant T cells such as MAIT and iNKT, though diverse VJ usage argued against such confounding for most clonotypes. Recombination models systematically underestimated out-of-frame TCR alpha sharing in monozygotic twins but agreed with sharing between unrelated individuals. Fewer insertions were carried by abundant cord blood beta clonotypes; a weaker similar trend was observed in young adult naive repertoires, while no such trend was observed in memory repertoires. A weaker excess of twin sharing was found in beta out-of-frame sequences because the signal-to-noise ratio was lowered by fewer shared sequences. Because the same donors could not be followed over many years, the conclusions depended on cross-sectional statistical analysis. Compared with coincidental sharing between unrelated individuals, out-of-frame TCR alpha sequences shared between twins showed an excess of sequences with low generation probability.

Every donor in the study was a healthy Caucasian. The TCR originated in a newborn girl in good health. The rearranged segments are TRBV19 and TRBJ1-6, with no D gene named confidently. Sequenced: cord blood. At the DNA level, the sequence is TGTGCCAGTAGTATAGAGGTACGGAATTCACCCCTCCACTTT. It translates as CASSIEVRNSPLHF. The full variable domain, completed from the reference TRBV19 and TRBJ1-6 proteins outside the CDR3, reads DGGITQSPKYLFRKEGQNVTLSCEQNLNHDAMYWYRQDPGQGLRLIYYSQIVNDFQKGDIAEGYSVSREKKESFPLTVTSAQKNPTAFYLCASSIEVRNSPLHFGNGTRLTVT.